Below are 21 T cell receptor beta chains sequenced from a single sample in a study of control samples from healthy donors and cancer patients (dated by TCRdb to 2018 to 2021). The method behind the library was the immunoSEQ multiplex PCR assay. Sourced from immuneACCESS, this table was stored by TCRdb with only in-frame sequences that have V and J called. A share of the clones is absent; for the studies checked, an unresolved V gene accounts for under half, and the remainder has no known explanation. The sample table holds 400,000 to 500,000 clones, of which approximately 92% were seen once. More than 6% of the sample goes to the ten largest clones. Input material: PBMCs. These receptors were obtained from a man aged 40-50 years with head and neck cancer.

V and J are TRBV7-3 and TRBJ2-3; 15 nucleotides agree with TRBD2. J lost 6 bases, V lost 4 bases, and 8 bases had no gene match. The germline CDR1 and CDR2 sequences are SGHTA and FQGTGA. CDR3 size: 17 residues. CDR3 amino acids: CASSSRTSGRAADTQYF. The DNA of the CDR3 is TGTGCCAGCAGCTCCAGGACTAGCGGGAGGGCTGCCGATACGCAGTATTTT.

The chain carries TRBV27 and TRBJ2-7; 11 bases match TRBD2. The J segment lost 3 bases and the V segment lost 2 bases, leaving 3 bases of the junction unmatched. The CDR3 has 15 residues. Per the germline V gene, CDR1 is MNHEY and CDR2 is SMNVEV (reference sequence). The CDR3 nucleotides read TGTGCCAGCAGTTTAGAACTAGCGGGAGTCTACGAGCAGTACTTC. It translates to CASSLELAGVYEQYF.

In its sample, this clone was seen once. The genes are TRBV21-1 and TRBJ2-7; the table's D call TRBD2 went unverified against the DNA. TRBV21-1 is annotated as a pseudogene. This CDR3 has 15 residues. The CDR3 is CASSNGLAATYEQYF. The CDR3 DNA is TGTGCCAGCAGCAACGGACTAGCTGCCACCTACGAGCAGTACTTC.

The gene calls are TRBV5-6 and TRBJ1-4; D may be TRBD1 (5 bases). In germline, CDR1 is SGHDT, CDR2 YYEEEE. The CDR3 contains 14 residues. With 4 bases removed from V and 4 bases from J, the gap between germline ends came to 11 bases. The CDR3: CASSVGAGNEKLFF. The CDR3 DNA sequence: TGTGCCAGCAGCGTCGGGGCGGGTAATGAAAAACTGTTTTTT. Looking up the rest from reference TRBV5-6 and TRBJ1-4 gives the full variable domain: DAGVTQSPTHLIKTRGQQVTLRCSPKSGHDTVSWYQQALGQGPQFIFQYYEEEERQRGNFPDRFSGHQFPNYSSELNVNALLLGDSALYLCASSVGAGNEKLFFGSGTQLSVL.

The chain couples TRBV6-4 to TRBJ2-6; D gene uncertain. This CDR3 is built from 14 residues. Deletions cut 6 bases from V and 0 bases from J, with 6 bases between. In germline, CDR1 is MRHNA, CDR2 SNTAGT. For the CDR3, the DNA is TGTGCCAGCAGCGCTTACTCTGGGGCCAACGTCCTGACTTTC. It translates to CASSAYSGANVLTF.

DNA for the CDR3: TGCGCCAGCAGCCAAGTATTGGACTCTGGGGCCAACGTCCTGACTTTC. It is translated as CASSQVLDSGANVLTF. The V call is TRBV4-1, the J call TRBJ2-6; no clear D. V gave up 1 base and J gave up 0 bases, with 7 bases separating them. The CDR3 loop spans 16 amino acids. Germline assignment: CDR1 MGHRA and CDR2 YSYEKL.

This chain links TRBV27 with TRBJ1-2, with D unresolved. The germline CDR1 and CDR2 sequences are MNHEY and SMNVEV (reference sequence). This CDR3 spans 13 amino acids. V lost 0 bases and J lost 5, with 7 bases in between. CDR3 nucleotide sequence: TGTGCCAGCAGTTTATCGAGAGGGTATGGCTACACCTTC. This translates into CASSLSRGYGYTF.

The chain combines TRBV5-1 with TRBJ2-1; a possible D gene is TRBD1 (6 bases). V was pared by 0 bases and J by 4 bases, with 14 bases between. The CDR3 runs 16 residues. From germline, CDR1 is SGHRS and CDR2 YFSETQ. The chain's CDR3 is CASSLASRTAYNEQFF. CDR3 sequence (DNA): TGCGCCAGCAGCTTGGCCTCCCGGACAGCTTACAATGAGCAGTTCTTC.

The chain uses TRBV7-8 and TRBJ2-2; TRBD2 agrees at 15 bases. This CDR3 spans 20 amino acids. CDR1 and CDR2 from the germline V gene are SGHVS and FQNEAQ. V lost 4 bases to trimming and J lost 3 bases; unmatched junction nucleotides: 12. The CDR3 protein is CASSSRRTSGRAGDTGELFF. DNA for the CDR3: TGTGCCAGCAGCTCCCGGCGGACTAGCGGGAGGGCCGGGGACACCGGGGAGCTGTTTTTT.

CDR3 amino acids: CASSLRWGNNSPLHF. CDR3 coding DNA: TGTGCCAGCAGTTTAAGATGGGGGAACAATTCACCCCTCCACTTT. This rearrangement joins TRBV28 to TRBJ1-6; a possible D gene is TRBD1 (5 bases). Germline CDR1 and CDR2: MDHEN and SYDVKM. V was trimmed by 2 bases and J by 7 bases, leaving 12 bases between them. The CDR3 contains 15 residues.

This clone has a handful of counts. This rearrangement joins TRBV28 to TRBJ2-7; TRBD1 matches at 8 bases. Germline V gene sequence: CDR1 MDHEN, CDR2 SYDVKM. Trimming at V came to 3 bases and at J to 6 bases, leaving 7 bases not matched to a gene. This CDR3 has 14 residues. The CDR3: CASSFQGADFEQYF. CDR3 DNA: TGTGCCAGCAGTTTCCAGGGGGCGGACTTCGAGCAGTACTTC.

The chain combines TRBV7-9 with TRBJ2-7; D possibly corresponds to TRBD2 (6 bases). Trimming left V 4 bases short and J 3 bases short, with 19 bases between. CDR3 length: 16 amino acids. Per the germline V gene, CDR1 is SEHNR and CDR2 is FQNEAQ (reference sequence). The CDR3 DNA reads as TGTGCCAGCAGCTCAGTTACCGGGACTGGGATCTACGAGCAGTACTTC. As protein: CASSSVTGTGIYEQYF.

The V and J genes are TRBV10-1 and TRBJ2-3; TRBD2 matches at 8 bases. The CDR3 covers 15 residues. The V and J ends lost 3 bases and 0 bases, in that order; junction bases with no gene match: 2. The germline gives CDR1 WNHNN, CDR2 SYGVQD (reference sequence). CDR3 nucleotide sequence: TGCGCCAGCAGTGAAGCTAGCGGGAGCACAGATACGCAGTATTTT. It encodes CASSEASGSTDTQYF.

The chain links TRBV2 to TRBJ1-2, with D maybe TRBD1 (6 bases). This CDR3 is built from 15 residues. The V gene lost 1 base and the J gene lost 4 bases, with 13 bases spanning the gap. Per the germline V gene, CDR1 is SNHLY and CDR2 is FYNNEI. This chain's CDR3 is CASSEVLGGGYGYTF. The CDR3, as DNA: TGTGCCAGCAGTGAAGTTCTAGGGGGAGGCTATGGCTACACCTTC. The full variable domain, its missing parts supplied by reference TRBV2 and TRBJ1-2, is EPEVTQTPSHQVTQMGQEVILRCVPISNHLYFYWYRQILGQKVEFLVSFYNNEISEKSEIFDDQFSVERPDGSNFTLKIRSTKLEDSAMYFCASSEVLGGGYGYTFGSGTRLTVV.

The chain carries TRBV6-5 and TRBJ1-3; D is perhaps TRBD1 (5 bases). The germline V and J ends were trimmed by 8 bases and 2 bases, with 13 bases remaining between them. The CDR3 consists of 14 residues. Germline V gives CDR1 MNHEY, CDR2 SVGAGI. The CDR3 DNA reads TGTGCCAGCCGACCGGGGGATACTGGAAACACCATATATTTT. As protein: CASRPGDTGNTIYF.

The gene calls are TRBV6-6 and TRBJ2-7; 9 bases match TRBD1. CDR1 and CDR2 from the germline V gene are MNHNY and SVGAGI (reference sequence). With 7 bases clipped from V and 0 bases from J, the junction kept 7 bases outside the gene matches. This CDR3 is 15 amino acids long. The chain's CDR3 is CASTDPGQGSYEQYF. CDR3 DNA sequence: TGTGCCAGCACAGACCCGGGACAGGGCTCCTACGAGCAGTACTTC.

CDR3 in amino acids: CASTGGETQYF. DNA of the CDR3: TGTGCCAGCACCGGGGGGGAGACCCAGTACTTC. This rearrangement joins TRBV6-4 to TRBJ2-5; 7 nucleotides match TRBD2. Germline V gene lookup returns CDR1 MRHNA and CDR2 SNTAGT. The ends lost 7 bases at V and 5 bases at J; junction bases unmatched: 1. The CDR3 totals 11 residues.

The gene calls are TRBV4-3 and TRBJ1-5, with D possibly being TRBD1 (6 bases). V lost 0 bases and J lost 7, with 13 bases in between. The CDR3 sequence is 15 residues long. CDR1 is LGHNA and CDR2 is YSLEER in the germline V gene. In DNA form, the CDR3 reads TGCGCCAGCAGCCAAGATGTGGACAGAAAGCAGCCCCAGCATTTT. Protein product: CASSQDVDRKQPQHF.

The CDR3 is CASSPRMNTEAFF. The CDR3 coding sequence is TGTGCCAGTAGCCCGAGGATGAACACTGAAGCTTTCTTT. The genes are TRBV19 and TRBJ1-1; D remains unclear. CDR1 is LNHDA, CDR2 SQIVND, per germline (reference sequence). The CDR3 has 13 residues. The V and J ends lost 6 bases and 0 bases respectively, with 8 bases between them.

The chain combines TRBV18 with TRBJ2-5; D possibly corresponds to TRBD2 (6 bases). The V gene lost 1 base and the J gene lost 4 bases, with 25 bases spanning the gap. The length of the CDR3 is 19 residues. Germline CDR1 is KGHSH and CDR2 is LQKENI. CDR3 nucleotides: TGTGCCAGCTCACCACTTCCTAGCGCGAGGCAGGTAGAGCGAGAGACCCAGTACTTC. It codes for CASSPLPSARQVERETQYF.

The chain combines TRBV6-4 with TRBJ1-1; 10 bases map to TRBD1. In germline, CDR1 is MRHNA, CDR2 SNTAGT. V lost 11 bases, J lost 1 base, and 19 bases stayed unmatched. CDR3 size: 18 residues. Written as DNA, the CDR3 is TGTGCCGGATTTAACTATGACAGGGGGCGAGTTTCGAACACTGAAGCTTTCTTT. It encodes CAGFNYDRGRVSNTEAFF.